This entry describes one T cell receptor beta chain. Its antigen remains unidentified. Base quality data are lacking; no much larger clone is found one base away. The immunoSEQ Assay, a bias-controlled multiplex PCR, was used to amplify TCRbeta CDR3 regions from genomic DNA. In the paper's pipeline: The number of nucleated cells in each sample was estimated from the amplification of reference gene primers within the assay. To quantify the absolute abundance of each unique TCRbeta CDR3 rearrangement, sequence reads were collapsed and filtered. For each sample, productive Simpson clonality was calculated by taking the square root of Simpson's diversity index across productive rearrangements. Sourced from immuneACCESS, this table was stored by TCRdb with only in-frame sequences that have V and J called. A share of the clones is absent; for the studies checked, an unresolved V gene accounts for under half, and the remainder has no known explanation. The V and J calls and the clone size are those of that table, but D and trimming were determined from the DNA. For this sample there are some 280,000 clones; around 91% appear just once. The top ten hold around 13% of the sample.

CDR1 and CDR2 are drawn from the germline V gene (reference sequence): MNHEY, SMNVEV. Its CDR3 holds 12 amino acids, cysteine through phenylalanine. The retained sequence is limited to the CDR3, 36 bases, with the frame set at the first base. V gives up 5 bases and J gives up 15 bases, and the segment between their germline ends measures 16 bases. This sample was included in a study of blood T cell repertoires in COVID-19 (dated by TCRdb to about 2020). Describing the broader study: The collaborator samples originated in the United States, Italy and Spain and spanned the acute and convalescent phases of COVID-19. The prospective study material was composed of cDNA or gDNA derived from T cells, B-cell-depleted T cells, or PBMCs. Subjects who had been exposed to COVID-19, were actively infected with it, or had recovered from it provided the deeply sampled blood TCRbeta repertoires that made up the dataset. The repertoires were released in a freely available public database meant as a resource for research on the immune response to SARS-CoV-2. Samples came from the ongoing ImmuneRACE study (first 160 participants) plus 1,254 subjects from 6 global collaborators. The sample metadata nearly always contained a de-identified subject ID, COVID-19 status, age in years and sex. Where HLA class I and class II types were available, the types were taken from metadata supplied by the sample provider, not from assay-based typing.

Each collaborating institution followed its own protocols to collect whole blood in K2EDTA tubes. For TCRbeta analysis, collaborators shipped samples as frozen whole blood, isolated PBMCs, or DNA extracted from either of those sample types. Here is what the overall study found, with its caveats: How much clinical and demographic metadata was included differed by source and by participant, and the metadata was provided uncurated.

The V gene is TRBV27 and the J gene is TRBJ1-4; D gene: possibly TRBD1, on 6 matching bases. This clonotype was sampled from a woman aged 60-75 years with acute or convalescent COVID-19. The sample taken for sequencing was peripheral blood. The nucleotide sequence reads TGTGCCAGCAGTAGGACACAGGGAACTTTGTTTTTT. Its translation is CASSRTQGTLFF. The variable domain in full, with residues beyond the CDR3 obtained from the reference TRBV27 and TRBJ1-4 genes, is EAQVTQNPRYLITVTGKKLTVTCSQNMNHEYMSWYRQDPGLGLRQIYYSMNVEVTDKGDVPEGYKVSRKEKRNFPLILESPSPNQTSLYFCASSRTQGTLFFGSGTQLSVL.